This T cell receptor beta chain came from a study of T cell responses to AZD1222 COVID-19 vaccine (TCRdb year 2021). In the study overall: Because spike-specific TCR depth and breadth did not differ between the two schedules, AZD1222 recipients who got a second dose at roughly 4 weeks were pooled with those who got a second dose at roughly 12 weeks. TCR sequencing covered some 240 trial participants: 200 to 220 given two doses of AZD1222 and 26 given two doses of MenACWY control vaccine. Trial participants were enrolled by age into subgroups of 18-55, 56-69 and 70-plus years, and 148, 28 and 57 TCR-sequenced participants, respectively, were included in these subgroups.

The CDR3 regions of human TCRbeta chains were analyzed by immunosequencing. The paper's data handling went like this. TCRs in the repertoires were compared against a reference library of SARS-CoV-2-specific TCRs that had been generated with the MIRA antigen-specificity platform. Breadth meant the fraction of unique TCRs that were SARS-CoV-2-associated, whereas depth meant the fraction of total T cells that were SARS-CoV-2-associated. Using the MIRA data, every spike-specific TCR was mapped to the spike region that the TCR reacted to and assigned to either a CD4 or a CD8 class. Log10-transformed breadth and depth values were compared by one-way ANOVA with Sidak's multiple comparisons tests. TCRdb limited this immuneACCESS table to in-frame rearrangements with V and J called. A share of clones is missing; checked studies link under half to unresolved V genes, and the rest is unexplained. The DNA was the basis for D and trimming; V, J and clone size are from that table. Counted in this sample were about 130,000 clones; 94% of them appeared once. The ten largest clones take up approximately 7% of the sample.

The germline V gene provides CDR1 SNHLY and CDR2 FYNNEI. The germline ends are 0 bases apart after V is trimmed by 3 bases and J by 3 bases. From the cysteine up to the phenylalanine, the CDR3 has a length of 10 residues. The only DNA kept is the CDR3, 30 bases in frame from the first base. What this sample's time point label stands for: baseline before first vaccination. Vaccinee samples were obtained from the UK trials COV001 and COV002, which included a single-blind randomized controlled phase 2/3 trial of AZD1222 (ChAdOx1 nCoV-19) in healthy adults. Trial participant PBMC samples were collected at day 0 and day 28 after the second dose for TCRbeta chain sequencing. Summary of the overall study and its limitations: In the small 56-69-year group, the increase in depth fell short of significance, most likely because of low power. Most participants were white British and females outnumbered males, and the authors suggested that clonal diversity may have been underestimated. Reportedly, close to half of the unique spike-specific TCRs recognized epitopes lying outside the regions that are mutated in the B.1.351 and B.1.1.7 variants. Because no samples from the day 14 peak response were available, repertoires could be characterized only after the peak T cell response. A significant rise in spike-specific TCR breadth and depth was observed after two AZD1222 doses relative to day 0 and relative to MenACWY recipients. The whole spike protein was spanned by vaccine-associated CD4 TCRs, and dominant responses were seen in regions 160-218 and 743-854. Only six or seven AZD1222 recipients were SARS-CoV-2 seropositive at baseline, limiting conclusions about previously exposed vaccinees.

On this clone: The target of this receptor is not known. Per-nucleotide qualities are absent, and no much larger clonotype sits a single base away.

The receptor was derived from an adult in good health. The rearrangement joined TRBV2 to TRBJ2-7; too little of a D gene remains to name it. The source was peripheral blood, collected on day 0 of AZD1222 vaccination. DNA sequence: TGTGCCAGCAGTGACTACGAGCAGTACTTC. It encodes CASSDYEQYF.